This entry lists 22 T cell receptor beta chains sequenced from one sample in a study of OX40 agonist ivuxolimab in advanced cancers. The assay was immunoSEQ multiplex PCR, and TCRdb's table has in-frame clones only and misses some. This table has about 48,000 clones, under 85% appearing once. Sample: CD4+ or CD8+ T cells sorted from blood, taken in a trial of the OX40 agonist ivuxolimab. The receptors shown here come from an adult with an advanced solid tumor such as melanoma, head and neck, liver or kidney cancer.

This sequence joins TRBV2 and TRBJ1-2; D possibly corresponds to TRBD1 (5 bases). This CDR3 region has 12 residues. CDR1 and CDR2 from the germline V gene are SNHLY and FYNNEI. V gave up 7 bases and J gave up 4 bases, with 10 bases separating them. The CDR3 DNA is TGTGCCAGCACGTTGGGGGTCTATGGCTACACCTTC. Residues: CASTLGVYGYTF.

This chain connects TRBV20-1 to TRBJ2-5; D unclear. Germline V gene lookup returns CDR1 DFQATT and CDR2 SNEGSKA (reference sequence). This CDR3 contains 11 residues. V was clipped by 3 bases and J by 3 bases, with 5 bases between them. The CDR3 DNA reads as TGCAGTGCTAGCCCGAAAGAGACCCAGTACTTC. As protein: CSASPKETQYF.

The CDR3 spells CASSTTAGAGTGELFF. The CDR3 DNA sequence: TGTGCCAGCAGCACTACAGCGGGGGCAGGGACCGGGGAGCTGTTTTTT. The chain joins TRBV7-2 to TRBJ2-2; 8 bases align to TRBD2. The germline gives CDR1 SGHTA, CDR2 FQGNSA. V lost 5 bases and J lost 5; bases outside the gene matches: 10. The CDR3 totals 16 residues. The whole variable domain, filled in from reference TRBV7-2 and TRBJ2-2, reads GAGVSQSPSNKVTEKGKDVELRCDPISGHTALYWYRQSLGQGLEFLIYFQGNSAPDKSGLPSDRFSAERTGGSVSTLTIQRTQQEDSAVYLCASSTTAGAGTGELFFGEGSRLTVL.

The chain uses TRBV11-1 and TRBJ2-1; 10 bases agree with TRBD1. The CDR3 totals 16 residues. Germline loops: CDR1 SGHAT, CDR2 FQDESV (reference sequence). Trimming at V came to 5 bases and at J to 6 bases, leaving 10 bases not matched to a gene. CDR3 in DNA: TGTGCCAGCAGCCCAAGGGGGGACAGGGGTGGCAATGAGCAGTTCTTC. Its translation is CASSPRGDRGGNEQFF.

V usage is TRBV7-6 and J usage is TRBJ1-1; D remains unclear. This CDR3 region has 13 residues. Trimming pared 3 bases from V and 1 base from J, leaving 6 bases between. Germline assignment: CDR1 SGHVS and CDR2 FNYEAQ. In DNA, the CDR3 is TGTGCCAGCAGCTTTTCCGAGAACACTGAAGCTTTCTTT. This translates into CASSFSENTEAFF.

This chain's CDR3 is CASSESEASLSGANVLTF. Written as DNA, the CDR3 is TGTGCCAGCAGTGAGTCAGAGGCCTCCCTTTCTGGGGCCAACGTCCTGACTTTC. The chain links TRBV2 to TRBJ2-6; the D is unclear. CDR3 length equals 18 residues. V lost 3 bases to trimming and J lost 1 base, with 16 bases between them. Germline V lookup: CDR1 SNHLY, CDR2 FYNNEI.

This sequence joins TRBV5-5 and TRBJ1-1; possible D gene TRBD1, 5 bases. The CDR3 covers 14 residues. Trimming removed 2 bases at V and 6 bases at J, with 14 bases between. The V gene's germline CDR1 is SGHKS and CDR2 YYEKEE (reference sequence). This CDR3 is CASSFSGEGPEAFF. In DNA form, the CDR3 reads TGTGCCAGCAGCTTTTCGGGGGAGGGACCTGAAGCTTTCTTT.

This clone has just a few counts. V and J are TRBV7-8 and TRBJ1-5, with D unclear. The CDR3 has 15 residues. Trimming shortened V by 6 bases and J by 4 bases, and 16 bases separated the two germline ends. Germline V gives CDR1 SGHVS, CDR2 FQNEAQ. CDR3 bases: TGTGCCAGCAGTCGAACCCGGACCGGTAATCAGCCCCAGCATTTT. This sequence encodes CASSRTRTGNQPQHF. Supplemented by reference TRBV7-8 and TRBJ1-5, the full variable domain reads GAGVSQSPRYKVAKRGQDVALRCDPISGHVSLFWYQQALGQGPEFLTYFQNEAQLDKSGLPSDRFFAERPEGSVSTLKIQRTQQEDSAVYLCASSRTRTGNQPQHFGDGTRLSIL.

The CDR3: CASSYSDRNYGYTF. CDR3 nucleotides: TGTGCCAGCAGTTACTCGGACAGAAACTATGGCTACACCTTC. The chain joins TRBV6-6 to TRBJ1-2, with D possibly matching TRBD1 (6 bases). Per the germline V gene, CDR1 is MNHNY and CDR2 is SVGAGI (reference sequence). Trimming took off 0 bases at V and 2 bases at J, with 7 bases between the two ends. This CDR3 is built from 14 residues.

This clone was counted a single time. Written as DNA, the CDR3 is TGCGCCAGTAGGCTCACATCAGGGTCCTACGAGCAGTACTTC. Amino acids: CASRLTSGSYEQYF. The rearrangement links TRBV5-1 to TRBJ2-7, with D tentatively TRBD1 (5 bases). This CDR3 has 14 amino acids. Germline-derived CDR1 and CDR2 are SGHRS and YFSETQ. Trimming pared 8 bases from V and 1 base from J, leaving 16 bases between.

This sequence joins TRBV7-9 and TRBJ1-2; D is unclear. V was shortened by 1 base and J by 7 bases, with 10 bases between the two germline ends. Germline V CDR1 and CDR2: SEHNR, FQNEAQ (reference sequence). This CDR3 region has 13 residues. The CDR3 sequence: CASSLEQLLGYTF. The CDR3 coding sequence is TGTGCCAGCAGCTTAGAACAGCTGCTTGGCTACACCTTC.

Regarding this clone: A much more abundant neighbour one base away suggests this may be a read error. Other nucleotide sequences from this sample produce the same CDR3. The chain combines TRBV19 with TRBJ2-3; 8 positions match TRBD1. The junction had 9 bases not matched to a gene; V was cut back by 5 bases and J by 2 bases. Germline V gene data show CDR1 as LNHDA and CDR2 as SQIVND (reference sequence). The CDR3 is made up of 16 amino acids. CDR3 in amino acids: CASSETGQGATDTQYF. As DNA, the CDR3 is TGTGCCAGTAGTGAGACGGGGCAGGGGGCCACAGATACGCAGTATTTT.

J is TRBJ1-2 and V is TRBV4-1, with 11 bases aligning to TRBD1. The trim removed 4 bases at V and 5 bases at J, leaving 6 bases unmatched. The germline CDR1 and CDR2 sequences are MGHRA and YSYEKL. This CDR3 comprises 15 residues. The CDR3, as DNA: TGCGCCAGCAGCCCCGGACAGGGGGCCGATTATGGCTACACCTTC. Amino acids: CASSPGQGADYGYTF.

This sequence joins TRBV30 and TRBJ1-6; D gene ambiguous. The CDR3 covers 16 residues. Germline V gene sequence: CDR1 GTSNPN, CDR2 SVGIG (reference sequence). V was cut by 2 bases and J by 2 bases, with 13 bases left in between. Here the CDR3 DNA reads TGTGCCTGGAGTCCCCCGTCGGGCCCCTATAATTCACCCCTCCACTTT. Translating it yields CAWSPPSGPYNSPLHF.

The chain carries TRBV4-1 and TRBJ1-6; a weak D match, TRBD1 (5 bases). The germline V gene has CDR1 MGHRA and CDR2 YSYEKL. The CDR3 contains 14 residues. The V end lost 7 bases, the J end lost 2 bases, and 9 bases lay between the germline ends. CDR3 DNA: TGCGCCAGCAAGGGCAGGGCCTATAATTCACCCCTCCACTTT. This encodes CASKGRAYNSPLHF.

The genes are TRBV5-6 and TRBJ1-1; D is unresolved. Per the germline V gene, CDR1 is SGHDT and CDR2 is YYEEEE. The V gene lost 0 bases and the J gene lost 1 base, with 7 bases spanning the gap. CDR3 length: 14 amino acids. The CDR3 protein is CASSLDGWNTEAFF. As DNA, the CDR3 is TGTGCCAGCAGCTTGGACGGGTGGAACACTGAAGCTTTCTTT.

V gene TRBV7-8 combines with J gene TRBJ2-1; no clear D. The CDR3 runs to 12 residues. The germline CDR1 and CDR2 sequences are SGHVS and FQNEAQ. V was trimmed by 5 bases and J by 8 bases, leaving 10 bases between them. This CDR3 is CASSIPLHEQFF. The CDR3 DNA reads as TGTGCCAGCAGCATCCCCCTGCATGAGCAGTTCTTC.

J is TRBJ1-1 and V is TRBV5-8; D gene uncertain. The CDR3 is 14 amino acids. CDR1 is SGHTS, CDR2 YDEGEE, per germline. V was shortened by 8 bases and J by 7 bases, with 21 bases between the two germline ends. CDR3: CASQKTLPGFEAFF. CDR3 nucleotide sequence: TGTGCCAGTCAAAAGACCCTACCGGGATTTGAAGCTTTCTTT.

The chain joins TRBV5-1 to TRBJ2-1, with no clear D. The CDR3 totals 14 residues. Trimming stripped 2 bases from V and 3 bases from J, with 9 bases between. Germline V gene lookup returns CDR1 SGHRS and CDR2 YFSETQ. The CDR3: CASSLVPDYNEQFF. For the CDR3, the DNA is TGCGCCAGCAGCTTAGTTCCGGACTACAATGAGCAGTTCTTC.

The rearrangement links TRBV4-3 to TRBJ1-4; maybe TRBD1 (6 bases). CDR3 size: 14 residues. Germline V gene data show CDR1 as LGHNA and CDR2 as YSLEER. With 0 bases removed from V and 8 bases from J, the gap between germline ends came to 10 bases. CDR3 sequence: CASSQDMGTEKLFF. For the CDR3, the DNA is TGCGCCAGCAGCCAAGATATGGGGACAGAAAAACTGTTTTTT.

This sequence joins TRBV5-1 and TRBJ2-3, with D perhaps TRBD2 (7 bases). The V and J ends lost 2 bases and 2 bases respectively, with 12 bases between them. In germline, CDR1 is SGHRS, CDR2 YFSETQ. The CDR3 is made up of 15 amino acids. The CDR3: CASSFRGGVTDTQYF. Here the CDR3 DNA reads TGCGCCAGCAGCTTTAGGGGGGGAGTCACAGATACGCAGTATTTT.

With regard to this clone: A read error is likely, as this CDR3 ends without the conserved phenylalanine or tryptophan. No DNA is shown, since the ends of the CDR3 on it are uncertain; the CDR3 is the one TCRdb lists. V and J are TRBV7-2 and TRBJ2-7; the DNA was not compared with TRBD2, the D call given in the table. Both ends counted, the CDR3 spans 13 residues. CDR1 and CDR2 (germline): SGHTA, FQGNSA. CDR3 protein: CASSLLAGGLLAA.